Reported below is one T cell receptor (beta chain). Its specificity is unknown. PCR was performed using 60 Vbeta and 13 Jbeta primers. The method was immunoSEQ multiplex PCR; TCRdb's version includes in-frame clones alone and lacks a portion of them. The table has fewer than 180,000 clones, 79% seen once. The data were obtained in a study of cytomegalovirus exposure and HLA in healthy donors. Overall study findings and caveats: In a later analysis, at a false discovery rate of 0.05, roughly 17,000 TCR beta sequences matched HLA alleles. Among the sequence variants, a highly shared cluster was likely an artifact of sequencing. Researchers counted around 180 TCR beta chains as cytomegalovirus-associated.

V lost 0 bases and J lost 4, with 13 bases in between. The CDR3 is made up of 15 amino acids. Germline V gene data show CDR1 as MNHEY and CDR2 as SVGAGI. V and J are TRBV6-5 and TRBJ2-7, with a weak D call TRBD2 (5 bases). The source is a man aged 50 to 59 in good health and CMV-seropositive. The material sequenced was PBMCs. CDR3 amino acids: CASSYSSGRVYEQYF. CDR3 nucleotide sequence: TGTGCCAGCAGTTACTCGAGTGGGAGAGTTTACGAGCAGTACTTC.